Each of the 7 T cell receptor beta chains below was sequenced from the same sample in a study of T cell responses to AZD1222 COVID-19 vaccine. Libraries were prepared by immunoSEQ multiplex PCR; TCRdb keeps only in-frame clonotypes and omits some of them. The sample shows some 100,000 clones, around 87% of them seen only once. The sample here was peripheral blood, taken on day 0 of MenACWY control vaccination. The source of these receptors is an adult in good health.

The gene calls are TRBV27 and TRBJ2-1; D gene uncertain. Germline CDR1 is MNHEY and CDR2 is SMNVEV (reference sequence). V shed 9 bases and J shed 4 bases, with 10 bases lying between them. The CDR3 contains 12 residues. The CDR3 here is CASKQGYNEQFF. The DNA for the CDR3 is TGTGCCAGTAAACAAGGGTACAATGAGCAGTTCTTC.

The chain recombines TRBV3-1 (or the pseudogene TRBV3-2) with TRBJ1-4; D uncertain. V was cut by 10 bases and J by 3 bases, with 24 bases left in between. The CDR3 is made up of 17 amino acids. Germline V gives CDR1 LGHDT, CDR2 YNNKEL (reference sequence). The CDR3, as DNA: TGTGCCACAAAACCAAGCCGGGCCTGGAACTCTAATGAAAAACTGTTTTTT. Encoded protein: CATKPSRAWNSNEKLFF.

This chain uses TRBV5-4 with TRBJ1-2, with a tentative D call TRBD1 (5 bases). Germline CDR1 and CDR2: SGHNT and YYREEE (reference sequence). The CDR3 loop spans 14 amino acids. V was pared by 3 bases and J by 4 bases, with 13 bases between. The DNA for the CDR3 is TGTGCCAGCAGCTCAGGCAGGGCGATCTATGGCTACACCTTC. This sequence encodes CASSSGRAIYGYTF.

The gene calls are TRBV5-1 and TRBJ1-1; 8 bases are a match to TRBD1. The trim removed 0 bases at V and 3 bases at J, leaving 4 bases unmatched. The CDR3 is made up of 15 amino acids. In germline, CDR1 is SGHRS, CDR2 YFSETQ. Written as DNA, the CDR3 is TGCGCCAGCAGCTTGGAAACAGGGGGGTACACTGAAGCTTTCTTT. Protein product: CASSLETGGYTEAFF.

This rearrangement joins TRBV11-1 to TRBJ2-5, with TRBD1 matching over 7 bases. Germline CDR1 SGHAT, CDR2 FQDESV (reference sequence). J gave up 5 bases and V 4 bases, and 10 bases lay outside the gene matches. The CDR3 loop spans 15 amino acids. CDR3 sequence: CASSYEGGAMETQYF. In DNA form, the CDR3 reads TGTGCCAGCAGCTACGAAGGGGGCGCGATGGAGACCCAGTACTTC.

The rearrangement uses TRBV6-6 and TRBJ1-2; perhaps TRBD1 as D (6 bases). This CDR3 comprises 18 residues. V lost 5 bases and J lost 3, with 25 bases in between. The germline gives CDR1 MNHNY, CDR2 SVGAGI (reference sequence). CDR3 region: CASSQRGLTGPRDYGYTF. In DNA, the CDR3 is TGTGCCAGCAGTCAACGGGGGCTTACAGGGCCCAGGGACTATGGCTACACCTTC.

The V and J genes are TRBV5-6 and TRBJ1-1; D not certain. Germline lookup yields CDR1 SGHDT and CDR2 YYEEEE. The CDR3 covers 11 residues. V lost 2 bases, J lost 6 bases, and 5 bases lay in between. CDR3 sequence (DNA): TGTGCCAGCAGCTTCGGAGCTGAAGCTTTCTTT. Translation: CASSFGAEAFF.